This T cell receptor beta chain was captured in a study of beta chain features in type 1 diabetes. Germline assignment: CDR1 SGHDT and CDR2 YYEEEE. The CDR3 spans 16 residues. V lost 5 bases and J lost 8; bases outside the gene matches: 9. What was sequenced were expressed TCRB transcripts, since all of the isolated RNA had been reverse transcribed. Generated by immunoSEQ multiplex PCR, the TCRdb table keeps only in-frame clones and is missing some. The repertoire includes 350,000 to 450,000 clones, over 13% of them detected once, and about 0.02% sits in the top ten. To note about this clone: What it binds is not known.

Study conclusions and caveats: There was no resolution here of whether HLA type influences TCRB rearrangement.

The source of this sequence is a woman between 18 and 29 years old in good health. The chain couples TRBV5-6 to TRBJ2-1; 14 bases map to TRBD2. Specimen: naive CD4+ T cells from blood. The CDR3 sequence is CASRRRGLAGVHEQFF. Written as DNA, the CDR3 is TGTGCCAGCAGGCGAAGGGGACTAGCGGGAGTTCATGAGCAGTTCTTC.